This passage covers 31 T cell receptor beta chains from one sample sequenced in a study of blood T cell repertoires in COVID-19. Data came from immunoSEQ multiplex PCR; TCRdb stores just in-frame clones and leaves some out. The sample records about 430,000 clones, approximately 90% being singletons. Sequencing was done on a sample of peripheral blood. These receptors were taken from a man between 18 and 29 years old with COVID-19, enrolled during active disease.

In regard to this clone: Other DNA sequences in the same sample also yield this CDR3. The chain is built from TRBV7-9 and TRBJ2-3; 15 bases are shared with TRBD2. With 5 bases clipped from V and 3 bases from J, the junction kept 6 bases outside the gene matches. CDR1 and CDR2 from the germline V gene are SEHNR and FQNEAQ (reference sequence). The CDR3 is 17 amino acids. In DNA, the CDR3 is TGTGCCAGCAGCCCGGGACTAGCGGGAGGTAGAACAGATACGCAGTATTTT. Translation gives CASSPGLAGGRTDTQYF.

CDR3 in DNA: TGTGCCAGCAGTTTATATCCAGGAACAATGAACACTGAAGCTTTCTTT. This codes for CASSLYPGTMNTEAFF. The chain has TRBV27 and TRBJ1-1; D ambiguous. Germline V gene sequence: CDR1 MNHEY, CDR2 SMNVEV (reference sequence). Trimming left V 1 base short and J 0 bases short, with 12 bases between. The CDR3 covers 16 residues.

The CDR3 loop is CASSITGNTGELFF. In DNA form, the CDR3 reads TGTGCCAGTAGTATAACAGGGAACACCGGGGAGCTGTTTTTT. The rearrangement links TRBV19 to TRBJ2-2; a weak D match, TRBD1 (5 bases). V was shortened by 2 bases and J by 1 base, with 5 bases between the two germline ends. Germline-derived CDR1 and CDR2 are LNHDA and SQIVND (reference sequence). CDR3 length: 14 amino acids.

This clone was seen once. The gene calls are TRBV19 and TRBJ1-1, with D unresolved. Trimming cost V 3 bases and J 1 base, with 9 bases left between them. The CDR3 loop spans 14 amino acids. From germline, CDR1 is LNHDA and CDR2 SQIVND (reference sequence). CDR3 in amino acids: CASSIEGGNTEAFF. The CDR3 DNA is TGTGCCAGTAGTATTGAGGGCGGGAACACTGAAGCTTTCTTT.

This rearrangement joins TRBV7-9 to TRBJ2-7; D remains unclear. The CDR3 loop spans 12 amino acids. The ends were cut back, 5 bases at V and 6 bases at J, with 11 bases in the middle. Germline CDR1 reads SEHNR; CDR2 reads FQNEAQ (reference sequence). CDR3 nucleotides: TGTGCCAGCAGCGGCAACTCGGGCGAGCAGTACTTC. Amino acids: CASSGNSGEQYF.

This sequence joins TRBV5-4 and TRBJ1-1; D is unclear. Trimming left V 0 bases short and J 1 base short, with 4 bases between. The germline V gene has CDR1 SGHNT and CDR2 YYREEE (reference sequence). This CDR3 comprises 13 residues. As DNA, the CDR3 is TGTGCCAGCAGCTTGGGAGGGAACACTGAAGCTTTCTTT. As protein: CASSLGGNTEAFF.

This clone was picked up one time. The V and J genes are TRBV14 and TRBJ2-3, with 9 positions matching TRBD1. The CDR3 totals 13 residues. J lost 2 bases, V lost 10 bases, and 4 bases had no gene match. CDR1 is SGHDN, CDR2 FVKESK, per germline. CDR3 residues: CATNRGHTDTQYF. Here the CDR3 DNA reads TGTGCCACAAACAGGGGGCACACAGATACGCAGTATTTT.

A note on this clone: Other DNA sequences from this sample encode an identical CDR3 as well. CDR3: CASSQTSGDSYEQYF. CDR3 coding DNA: TGCGCCAGCAGCCAGACTAGCGGGGATTCCTACGAGCAGTACTTC. The J gene is TRBJ2-7, the V gene TRBV4-1; 11 nucleotides agree with TRBD2. CDR1 and CDR2 (germline): MGHRA, YSYEKL. The CDR3 length is 15 residues. Trimming cost V 3 bases and J 1 base; bases outside gene matches: 2.

The rearrangement uses TRBV12-5 and TRBJ1-5, with 8 bases fitting TRBD1. The CDR3 loop spans 16 amino acids. After removal of 0 bases from V and 3 bases from J, the junction contained 4 bases not matched to a gene. Germline V gene lookup returns CDR1 LGHNT and CDR2 FRNRAP. The CDR3 spells CASGLVLTGDNQPQHF. In nucleotides, the CDR3 is TGTGCTAGTGGTTTGGTACTGACAGGGGACAATCAGCCCCAGCATTTT. The full variable domain, completed using reference TRBV12-5 and TRBJ1-5, is DARVTQTPRHKVTEMGQEVTMRCQPILGHNTVFWYRQTMMQGLELLAYFRNRAPLDDSGMPKDRFSAEMPDATLATLKIQPSEPRDSAVYFCASGLVLTGDNQPQHFGDGTRLSIL.

Turning to this clone: The same CDR3 is also encoded by other DNA sequences in this sample. The rearrangement joins TRBV19 to TRBJ1-5, with D possibly matching TRBD1 (6 bases). This CDR3 comprises 13 residues. V dropped 4 bases and J dropped 4 bases, with 8 bases sitting between them. Germline V gene lookup returns CDR1 LNHDA and CDR2 SQIVND (reference sequence). CDR3 region: CASSTQGNQPQHF. The CDR3 DNA is TGTGCCAGTAGTACCCAGGGGAATCAGCCCCAGCATTTT.

The chain is built from TRBV5-1 and TRBJ1-6, with 10 bases matching TRBD1. Germline V gene lookup returns CDR1 SGHRS and CDR2 YFSETQ. V was pared by 4 bases and J by 9 bases, with 10 bases of the junction left unmatched. The CDR3 loop spans 16 amino acids. Here the CDR3 DNA reads TGCGCCAGCAGCCCTTCGACAGGGGGCACGGGTTCACCCCTCCACTTT. Amino acids: CASSPSTGGTGSPLHF.

This clone appeared once. This chain links TRBV13 with TRBJ2-1; 14 bases are a match to TRBD2. The CDR3 consists of 17 residues. J was trimmed by 1 base and V by 5 bases; bases with no gene match: 4. Germline assignment: CDR1 PRHDT and CDR2 FYEKMQ (reference sequence). Here the CDR3 reads CASSPGTSGGSYNEQFF. As DNA, the CDR3 is TGTGCCAGCAGCCCCGGGACTAGCGGGGGATCCTACAATGAGCAGTTCTTC.

The chain combines TRBV2 with TRBJ2-7, with 8 positions matching TRBD2. Germline-derived CDR1 and CDR2 are SNHLY and FYNNEI. The CDR3 has 15 amino acids. J gave up 0 bases and V 0 bases, and 1 base lay outside the gene matches. CDR3 DNA: TGTGCCAGCAGTGAAGCCGCGGGGGGCTCCTACGAGCAGTACTTC. This encodes CASSEAAGGSYEQYF.

On this clone: One junction end disagrees with the germline gene, perhaps due to a read error. The rearrangement uses TRBV7-9 and TRBJ2-1, with 8 bases lining up with TRBD1. CDR1 is SEHNR and CDR2 is FQNEAQ in the germline V gene (reference sequence). The CDR3 extends over 13 amino acids. CDR3 nucleotide sequence: TGTGCCAGCACCTTAAGGACAGGGAGTGAGCAGTTCTTC. It yields the protein CASTLRTGSEQFF.

The genes are TRBV6-5 and TRBJ1-1; TRBD1 matches at 7 bases. Trimming cost V 6 bases and J 3 bases; bases outside gene matches: 4. Germline CDR1 is MNHEY and CDR2 is SVGAGI. This CDR3 region has 13 residues. The CDR3 DNA follows: TGTGCCAGCAGCCCAACAGGGGACACTGAAGCTTTCTTT. Amino acids: CASSPTGDTEAFF.

The chain couples TRBV3-1 (or the pseudogene TRBV3-2) to TRBJ2-4, with TRBD2 identical over 9 bases. This CDR3 is built from 14 residues. Losses at the gene ends were 4 bases for V and 8 bases for J; bases not matched to a gene: 6. Germline CDR1 LGHDT, CDR2 YNNKEL (reference sequence). The CDR3 is CASSPSGVKDIQYF. CDR3 in DNA: TGTGCCAGCAGCCCTAGCGGGGTTAAAGACATTCAGTACTTC.

The chain uses TRBV11-2 and TRBJ2-1, with 7 nucleotides matching TRBD2. CDR1 and CDR2 from the germline V gene are SGHAT and FQNNGV. Trimming at V came to 1 base and at J to 4 bases, leaving 1 base not matched to a gene. The length of the CDR3 is 14 residues. This chain's CDR3 is CASSLGGGYNEQFF. CDR3 nucleotide sequence: TGTGCCAGCAGCTTAGGCGGGGGATACAATGAGCAGTTCTTC.

CDR3 nucleotide sequence: TGTGCCAGCAGAGGGACAGCCACCAATGAGCAGTTCTTC. Protein sequence: CASRGTATNEQFF. The chain carries TRBV28 and TRBJ2-1, with 7 bases aligning to TRBD1. The junction had 5 bases not matched to a gene; V was cut back by 6 bases and J by 6 bases. CDR1 and CDR2 from the germline V gene are MDHEN and SYDVKM. CDR3 length: 13 amino acids.

This chain links TRBV5-1 with TRBJ2-1; tentative D call: TRBD2 (6 bases). The CDR3 consists of 16 residues. Germline V gives CDR1 SGHRS, CDR2 YFSETQ. V lost 0 bases to trimming and J lost 0 bases, with 10 bases between them. CDR3 coding DNA: TGCGCCAGCAGCTTGGCCGGGACTTACTCCTACAATGAGCAGTTCTTC. Translated, it gives CASSLAGTYSYNEQFF.

The V and J genes are TRBV5-1 and TRBJ2-1; tentative D call: TRBD1 (5 bases). The CDR3 is made up of 14 amino acids. V was shortened by 3 bases and J by 6 bases, with 13 bases between the two germline ends. The germline CDR1 and CDR2 sequences are SGHRS and YFSETQ. Here the CDR3 DNA reads TGCGCCAGCAGCTCGAGTCCGACAGTCAATGAGCAGTTCTTC. It specifies CASSSSPTVNEQFF.

The genes are TRBV2 and TRBJ1-6; the D gene is possibly TRBD1 (6 bases). Germline V gene sequence: CDR1 SNHLY, CDR2 FYNNEI. The CDR3 length is 13 residues. V was pared by 9 bases and J by 10 bases, with 16 bases between. The CDR3 DNA reads as TGTGCCAGTACCGGGACATACCCGTCACCCCTCCACTTT. Translation: CASTGTYPSPLHF.

The rearrangement links TRBV28 to TRBJ2-1, with 10 bases matching TRBD2. The CDR3 covers 19 residues. The V segment lost 1 base and the J segment 0 bases; nucleotides outside the gene matches: 9. Germline assignment: CDR1 MDHEN and CDR2 SYDVKM. The CDR3 spells CASSLSPLLAGSSYNEQFF. Written as DNA, the CDR3 is TGTGCCAGCAGTTTATCCCCCCTACTAGCGGGGAGCTCCTACAATGAGCAGTTCTTC.

The V gene is TRBV19, the J gene TRBJ2-2; 8 nucleotides line up with TRBD2. The V and J ends lost 0 bases and 6 bases, in that order; junction bases with no gene match: 3. CDR1 is LNHDA, CDR2 SQIVND, per germline (reference sequence). The CDR3 covers 15 residues. CDR3 DNA sequence: TGTGCCAGTAGTATAGAAAGAGCGGGAGCCGGGGAGCTGTTTTTT. Translating it yields CASSIERAGAGELFF.

CDR3 amino acids: CASRTGPNEKLFF. CDR3 DNA: TGTGCCAGCCGGACAGGCCCTAATGAAAAACTGTTTTTT. The V gene is TRBV5-4, the J gene TRBJ1-4; 7 bases line up with TRBD1. CDR1 is SGHNT and CDR2 is YYREEE in the germline V gene (reference sequence). This CDR3 contains 13 residues. Trimming removed 7 bases from V and 3 bases from J; junction bases left unmatched: 3.

The chain links TRBV12-3 or TRBV12-4 to TRBJ1-1; D remains unclear. The germline V and J ends were trimmed by 5 bases and 4 bases, with 8 bases remaining between them. CDR3 length: 12 amino acids. The CDR3 loop is CASSPFGTEAFF. In DNA, the CDR3 is TGTGCCAGCAGTCCGTTCGGCACTGAAGCTTTCTTT.

This clone was recorded once. The J gene is TRBJ1-1, the V gene TRBV6-1; TRBD1 agrees at 7 bases. Germline CDR1 MNHNS, CDR2 SASEGT. The CDR3 totals 16 residues. Trimming removed 4 bases from V and 5 bases from J; junction bases left unmatched: 13. The chain's CDR3 is CASSGAGGFVGTEAFF. The CDR3 DNA follows: TGTGCCAGCAGTGGCGCAGGGGGATTCGTAGGTACTGAAGCTTTCTTT.

V and J are TRBV29-1 and TRBJ1-4, with D uncertain. This CDR3 contains 13 residues. Germline V gene lookup returns CDR1 SQVTM and CDR2 ANQGSEA. Trimming removed 7 bases from V and 3 bases from J, with 12 bases in between. The CDR3: CSGPRAPNEKLFF. CDR3 sequence (DNA): TGCAGCGGTCCGCGGGCTCCTAATGAAAAACTGTTTTTT.

The chain has TRBV18 and TRBJ2-1, with TRBD2 identical over 10 bases. The CDR3 is 17 amino acids. CDR1 is KGHSH, CDR2 LQKENI, per germline. J was trimmed by 0 bases and V by 3 bases; bases with no gene match: 5. This chain's CDR3 is CASSPASGGASYNEQFF. CDR3 nucleotide sequence: TGTGCCAGCTCACCGGCAAGCGGGGGGGCCTCCTACAATGAGCAGTTCTTC. The full variable domain, its missing parts supplied by reference TRBV18 and TRBJ2-1, is NAGVMQNPRHLVRRRGQEARLRCSPMKGHSHVYWYRQLPEEGLKFMVYLQKENIIDESGMPKERFSAEFPKEGPSILRIQQVVRGDSAAYFCASSPASGGASYNEQFFGPGTRLTVL.

The chain recombines TRBV19 with TRBJ2-7, with a weak D call TRBD2 (6 bases). Trimming removed 5 bases at V and 6 bases at J, with 14 bases between. The CDR3 is 13 residues long. Looked up from germline, CDR1 is LNHDA and CDR2 is SQIVND (reference sequence). The CDR3 region has the DNA TGTGCCAGTAGTCTCCTGCACGGGGGCGAGCAGTACTTC. This encodes CASSLLHGGEQYF.

This clone was seen more than once but under ten times. The genes are TRBV4-1 and TRBJ2-7; perhaps TRBD1 as D (6 bases). Germline values: CDR1 MGHRA, CDR2 YSYEKL. With 5 bases removed from V and 2 bases from J, the gap between germline ends came to 19 bases. The CDR3 spans 16 residues. CDR3 protein: CASSAQVMGHTYEQYF. The CDR3 nucleotides are TGCGCCAGCAGCGCGCAAGTTATGGGACATACCTACGAGCAGTACTTC.

With regard to this clone: Other DNA sequences in the sample encode the same CDR3. The rearrangement uses TRBV27 and TRBJ2-1, with 8 bases identical to TRBD2. In germline, CDR1 is MNHEY, CDR2 SMNVEV (reference sequence). V dropped 5 bases and J dropped 4; count of bases not matched to a gene: 4. The CDR3 contains 14 residues. CDR3 loop: CASSVAGLYNEQFF. The CDR3 bases are TGTGCCAGCAGTGTAGCGGGGTTGTACAATGAGCAGTTCTTC.